A single sample gave rise to the 30 T cell receptor beta chains below, sequenced in a study of response to subunit inactivated influenza vaccine. MiXCR was run by TCRdb on the RT-PCR reads, yielding one entry per CDR3 protein. The data hold some 640,000 distinct CDR3 sequences, with approximately 15% observed a single time. The input for sequencing was PBMCs from blood, taken approximately 15 days before vaccination. These receptors were collected from a man aged 50 to 59 who received an inactivated influenza vaccine.

The chain couples TRBV24-1 to TRBJ2-2; TRBD1 aligns across 8 bases. The length of the CDR3 is 15 residues. Germline V gene data show CDR1 as KGHDR and CDR2 as SFDVKD. V lost 9 bases, J lost 6 bases, and 11 bases stayed unmatched. The CDR3 DNA reads TGTGCCACCGGCCCCGGCAGGGGGCTCTCCGGGGAGCTGTTTTTT. As protein: CATGPGRGLSGELFF.

This clonotype was seen only a few times. The chain is built from TRBV2 and TRBJ1-2; D is undetermined. This CDR3 has 13 residues. CDR1 and CDR2 from the germline V gene are SNHLY and FYNNEI. Trimming pared 6 bases from V and 7 bases from J, leaving 15 bases between. CDR3 coding DNA: TGTGCCAGCAGCCTAAGCTATTTCCGTGGCTACACCTTC. Translation gives CASSLSYFRGYTF.

This clonotype has more than one count but fewer than ten. The chain joins TRBV3-1 to TRBJ2-7; TRBD2 might be the D (6 bases). The germline CDR1 and CDR2 sequences are LGHDT and YNNKEL (reference sequence). V lost 0 bases to trimming and J lost 7 bases, with 16 bases between them. The CDR3 runs to 15 residues. CDR3 residues: CASSQDVTSLREQYF. The CDR3 nucleotides read TGTGCCAGCAGCCAAGACGTAACTAGCCTGAGGGAGCAGTACTTC.

V usage is TRBV10-3 and J usage is TRBJ1-1; no clear D. Germline assignment: CDR1 ENHRY and CDR2 SYGVKD. CDR3 length equals 15 residues. Trimming took 6 bases from V and 0 from J, leaving 14 bases between them. CDR3 loop: CAIREAGTLNTEAFF. The CDR3 nucleotides read TGTGCCATCAGGGAGGCAGGCACCTTGAACACTGAAGCTTTCTTT.

This clonotype was observed a handful of times. The chain carries TRBV14 and TRBJ1-2; D is possibly TRBD1 (5 bases). Germline CDR1 reads SGHDN; CDR2 reads FVKESK. The CDR3 contains 15 residues. V was clipped by 4 bases and J by 6 bases, with 18 bases between them. The CDR3 nucleotides are TGTGCCAGCAGCCGACCCGGGGACCGCAGAAATGGCTACACCTTC. Protein product: CASSRPGDRRNGYTF.

Notes on this clonotype: One junction end does not reproduce the germline sequence, and a read error may be involved. The V gene is TRBV12-3 or TRBV12-4, the J gene TRBJ1-1; D unclear. The CDR3 loop spans 12 amino acids. Here the CDR3 DNA reads TGTGACAGCACTCGCGGGTTGGGTGAAGCTTTCTTT. Its translation: CDSTRGLGEAFF.

The gene calls are TRBV7-2 and TRBJ2-2; 7 nucleotides agree with TRBD2. Germline trimming cut 3 bases from V and 4 bases from J; bases unmatched to any gene: 2. The germline V gene has CDR1 SGHTA and CDR2 FQGNSA. This CDR3 has 14 amino acids. The CDR3 nucleotides read TGTGCCAGCAGCTTTCGGGAGGTCACCGGGGAGCTGTTTTTT. Protein product: CASSFREVTGELFF.

In regard to this clonotype: A junction end diverges from the germline sequence, so it may reflect a read error. The chain has TRBV20-1 and TRBJ2-1, with TRBD2 matching over 10 bases. There are 16 residues in the CDR3. CDR1 and CDR2 from the germline V gene are DFQATT and SNEGSKA (reference sequence). The CDR3 DNA sequence: TGCTGTGCTAGAGCCCCAGCGGGGGGGCCTTACAATGAGCAGTTCTTC. It codes for CCARAPAGGPYNEQFF.

This clonotype was counted between two and nine times. The chain uses TRBV7-9 and TRBJ1-5; 9 nucleotides agree with TRBD1. Germline V gene sequence: CDR1 SEHNR, CDR2 FQNEAQ (reference sequence). J was trimmed by 6 bases and V by 4 bases; bases with no gene match: 10. This CDR3 is 16 amino acids long. The DNA of the CDR3 is TGTGCCAGCAGCTCTAGTGGGACAGGGATTCGTCAGCCCCAGCATTTT. As protein: CASSSSGTGIRQPQHF.

This chain uses TRBV20-1 with TRBJ1-2; TRBD1 matches 11 bases. Unmatched junction bases numbered 11, after V lost 3 bases and J lost 8 bases. This CDR3 contains 15 residues. Germline CDR1 DFQATT, CDR2 SNEGSKA (reference sequence). The CDR3 DNA follows: TGCAGTGCTAGGTCGCCGGGACAGGGGGGAGTGGGCTACACCTTC. This translates into CSARSPGQGGVGYTF.

This clonotype was seen repeatedly, ten times or more. The rearrangement links TRBV9 to TRBJ2-1; 10 nucleotides align to TRBD1. The CDR3 extends over 16 amino acids. Germline loops: CDR1 SGDLS, CDR2 YYNGEE. J gave up 1 base and V 3 bases, and 4 bases lay outside the gene matches. The CDR3 spells CASSATGQGSYNEQFF. The CDR3, as DNA: TGTGCCAGCAGCGCAACGGGACAGGGGTCCTACAATGAGCAGTTCTTC.

This clonotype was counted ten times or more. This chain joins TRBV5-1 and TRBJ1-4; TRBD1 matches at 11 bases. J was trimmed by 6 bases and V by 4 bases; bases with no gene match: 5. The CDR3 extends over 15 amino acids. Germline V CDR1 and CDR2: SGHRS, YFSETQ. CDR3 sequence: CASSGRDRGDEKLFF. For the CDR3, the DNA is TGCGCCAGCAGCGGCCGGGACAGGGGGGATGAAAAACTGTTTTTT. The variable domain in full, with the rest retrieved from reference TRBV5-1 and TRBJ1-4, is KAGVTQTPRYLIKTRGQQVTLSCSPISGHRSVSWYQQTPGQGLQFLFEYFSETQRNKGNFPGRFSGRQFSNSRSEMNVSTLELGDSALYLCASSGRDRGDEKLFFGSGTQLSVL.

This clonotype was found a few times. The V call is TRBV6-4, the J call TRBJ2-1, with D tentatively TRBD2 (6 bases). The CDR3 sequence is 13 residues long. Germline CDR1 is MRHNA and CDR2 is SNTAGT. Trimming cost V 1 base and J 9 bases, with 10 bases left between them. As DNA, the CDR3 is TGTGCCAGCAGTGACTGGGGGGAGCGTGAGCAGTTCTTC. It is translated as CASSDWGEREQFF.

A few counts support this clonotype. The CDR3 is CSVEAGGPADTQYF. The CDR3 nucleotides read TGCAGCGTTGAAGCGGGGGGGCCGGCGGATACGCAGTATTTT. The chain couples TRBV29-1 to TRBJ2-3; 8 bases line up with TRBD2. V lost 1 base and J lost 6; bases outside the gene matches: 6. The V gene's germline CDR1 is SQVTM and CDR2 ANQGSEA. The CDR3 has 14 amino acids.

This clonotype occurred a few times. The V and J genes are TRBV4-1 and TRBJ2-5; D gene uncertain. The CDR3 spans 15 residues. The germline V gene has CDR1 MGHRA and CDR2 YSYEKL. The germline V and J ends were trimmed by 6 bases and 1 base, with 15 bases remaining between them. In DNA, the CDR3 is TGCGCCAGCAGTCTGACCCAAGGACCCCAAGAGACCCAGTACTTC. It encodes CASSLTQGPQETQYF.

V and J are TRBV11-3 and TRBJ2-2; D unresolved. Germline V gives CDR1 SGHNT, CDR2 YENEEA. The CDR3 loop spans 11 amino acids. V was clipped by 3 bases and J by 9 bases, with 5 bases between them. The CDR3 coding sequence is TGTGCCAGCAGCTTTGGCAGGGAGCTGTTTTTT. Its translation is CASSFGRELFF.

This sequence joins TRBV11-2 and TRBJ2-3; D perhaps matches TRBD1 (5 bases). The V end was cut by 1 base, the J end by 2 bases, with 19 bases between. The CDR3 length is 18 residues. CDR1 and CDR2 (germline): SGHAT, FQNNGV. CDR3 nucleotide sequence: TGTGCCAGCAGCTTAGTTTCGAGGTACAGGCCATTCACAGATACGCAGTATTTT. This sequence encodes CASSLVSRYRPFTDTQYF.

The J gene is TRBJ2-2, the V gene TRBV6-1; weak D call: TRBD1 (6 bases). Germline lookup yields CDR1 MNHNS and CDR2 SASEGT. This CDR3 is built from 15 residues. V was shortened by 7 bases and J by 4 bases, with 16 bases between the two germline ends. The CDR3 sequence: CASTEGDWGTGELFF. The CDR3 bases are TGTGCCAGCACCGAGGGGGATTGGGGCACCGGGGAGCTGTTTTTT.

Many counts were recorded for this clonotype. This chain links TRBV20-1 with TRBJ1-1; D call uncertain. Trimming left V 5 bases short and J 1 base short, with 14 bases between. Germline assignment: CDR1 DFQATT and CDR2 SNEGSKA (reference sequence). This CDR3 has 14 amino acids. The CDR3 DNA is TGCAGTGCTCCGAGAGGGCTGGCGAACACTGAAGCTTTCTTT. Amino acids: CSAPRGLANTEAFF.

This clonotype was picked up a small number of times. The V and J genes are TRBV29-1 and TRBJ2-7; 10 bases fit TRBD1. V shed 4 bases and J 7 bases; nucleotides not matched to a gene: 7. Germline V gene lookup returns CDR1 SQVTM and CDR2 ANQGSEA. CDR3 length equals 13 residues. CDR3 region: CSVVETGGFEQYF. The CDR3 bases are TGCAGCGTTGTCGAGACAGGGGGCTTTGAGCAGTACTTC.

This clonotype was counted a few times. The chain is built from TRBV20-1 and TRBJ2-3; TRBD1 aligns across 8 bases. With 5 bases clipped from V and 0 bases from J, the junction kept 7 bases outside the gene matches. From germline, CDR1 is DFQATT and CDR2 SNEGSKA (reference sequence). This CDR3 spans 15 amino acids. The CDR3 DNA sequence: TGCAGTGCTTACAGGGGGGATTGGAGCACAGATACGCAGTATTTT. Translating it yields CSAYRGDWSTDTQYF.

The chain employs TRBV3-1 and TRBJ1-4, with 8 nucleotides matching TRBD1. The V segment lost 0 bases and the J segment 10 bases; nucleotides outside the gene matches: 10. The CDR3 runs 16 residues. From germline, CDR1 is LGHDT and CDR2 YNNKEL (reference sequence). The CDR3 loop is CASSQDPGGQGGKLFF. CDR3 DNA: TGTGCCAGCAGCCAAGACCCGGGTGGACAGGGCGGAAAACTGTTTTTT.

This clonotype was seen at least ten times. The chain uses TRBV28 and TRBJ2-7, with 7 bases matching TRBD1. Germline V gene data show CDR1 as MDHEN and CDR2 as SYDVKM. The J segment lost 3 bases and the V segment lost 5 bases, leaving 10 bases of the junction unmatched. This CDR3 region has 15 residues. The CDR3 loop is CASSKPGQNYYEQYF. For the CDR3, the DNA is TGTGCCAGCAGTAAACCGGGACAGAATTACTACGAGCAGTACTTC. Based on the CDR3 plus reference TRBV28 and TRBJ2-7, the full variable domain is DVKVTQSSRYLVKRTGEKVFLECVQDMDHENMFWYRQDPGLGLRLIYFSYDVKMKEKGDIPEGYSVSREKKERFSLILESASTNQTSMYLCASSKPGQNYYEQYFGPGTRLTVT.

V is TRBV7-9 and J is TRBJ2-5; D perhaps matches TRBD2 (7 bases). V dropped 2 bases and J dropped 4 bases, with 14 bases sitting between them. Per the germline V gene, CDR1 is SEHNR and CDR2 is FQNEAQ (reference sequence). The length of the CDR3 is 15 residues. The CDR3 DNA sequence: TGTGCCAGCAGCTTACTTACGGGGGGCCCAGAGACCCAGTACTTC. Protein product: CASSLLTGGPETQYF. Filled out from reference TRBV7-9 and TRBJ2-5, the complete variable domain reads DTGVSQNPRHKITKRGQNVTFRCDPISEHNRLYWYRQTLGQGPEFLTYFQNEAQLEKSRLLSDRFSAERPKGSFSTLEIQRTEQGDSAMYLCASSLLTGGPETQYFGPGTRLLVL.

This clonotype was picked up many times. CDR3 in amino acids: CSAPNWGEQFF. The CDR3 bases are TGCAGTGCTCCGAATTGGGGTGAGCAGTTCTTC. The chain recombines TRBV20-1 with TRBJ2-1; no clear D. The CDR3 runs to 11 residues. Germline assignment: CDR1 DFQATT and CDR2 SNEGSKA (reference sequence). Trimming pared 5 bases from V and 9 bases from J, leaving 11 bases between.

The DNA for the CDR3 is TGCGCCAGCAGCTTGAATTTTCTTCAGGGTGTTCGCTACGAGCAGTACTTC. This encodes CASSLNFLQGVRYEQYF. V and J are TRBV5-1 and TRBJ2-7; perhaps TRBD1 as D (5 bases). Germline V gene data show CDR1 as SGHRS and CDR2 as YFSETQ. CDR3 length equals 17 residues. Trimming removed 1 base from V and 3 bases from J, with 20 bases in between.

The chain uses TRBV10-3 and TRBJ1-5; possible D gene TRBD1, 5 bases. Germline V gene lookup returns CDR1 ENHRY and CDR2 SYGVKD. The CDR3 is made up of 16 amino acids. Trimming cost V 3 bases and J 0 bases, with 12 bases left between them. The CDR3 DNA is TGTGCCATCAGTGAACGTGGGGCCGATAGCAATCAGCCCCAGCATTTT. It yields the protein CAISERGADSNQPQHF.

The chain has TRBV24-1 and TRBJ2-5; D unclear. Per germline, CDR1 KGHDR and CDR2 SFDVKD. This CDR3 is 14 amino acids long. The V end lost 2 bases, the J end lost 5 bases, and 11 bases lay between the germline ends. The CDR3 bases are TGTGCCACCAGTGATTCGCTAGATCGGGAGACCCAGTACTTC. Amino acids: CATSDSLDRETQYF.

The gene calls are TRBV20-1 and TRBJ2-4; 7 positions agree with TRBD2. Germline V gene sequence: CDR1 DFQATT, CDR2 SNEGSKA (reference sequence). The CDR3 loop spans 13 amino acids. J was trimmed by 5 bases and V by 3 bases; bases with no gene match: 4. This CDR3 is CSASRGRENIQYF. For the CDR3, the DNA is TGCAGTGCTAGCCGAGGGAGGGAAAACATTCAGTACTTC.

The V gene is TRBV10-3, the J gene TRBJ2-2, with 11 nucleotides matching TRBD1. V shed 6 bases, J shed 5 bases, and the junction held 2 bases outside the gene matches. The CDR3 spans 14 residues. Germline CDR1 ENHRY, CDR2 SYGVKD. The DNA for the CDR3 is TGTGCCATCAGGGGGACAGGGGGTACCGGGGAGCTGTTTTTT. The encoded protein is CAIRGTGGTGELFF.